These 21 T cell receptor beta chains were sequenced from one sample in a study of regulatory T cells in long-lasting Graves disease. Documented time point: persistent/refractory GD, antithyroid drugs over 5 years with positive TRAb. PBMCs were the source of the RNA used for TCR sequencing. Through Arm-PCR of CDR3 regions and iRepertoire HTBI primers, TCR beta libraries were built. In TCRdb, the multiplex PCR reads were re-called with MiXCR into one record per CDR3 protein. The sample yields about 460,000 distinct CDR3 sequences, roughly 23% seen once. The material was peripheral blood mononuclear cells (PBMCs), obtained when the disease was refractory, from a patient treated with antithyroid drugs. These receptors all come from a female donor with Graves disease.

The chain joins TRBV7-8 to TRBJ2-3, with TRBD2 matching over 7 bases. V lost 1 base, J lost 3 bases, and 7 bases stayed unmatched. Germline lookup yields CDR1 SGHVS and CDR2 FQNEAQ. This CDR3 comprises 16 residues. In DNA form, the CDR3 reads TGTGCCAGCAGCTTAGTACTAGCGTTGCTTACAGATACGCAGTATTTT. Translated, it gives CASSLVLALLTDTQYF. Filled out from reference TRBV7-8 and TRBJ2-3, the complete variable domain reads GAGVSQSPRYKVAKRGQDVALRCDPISGHVSLFWYQQALGQGPEFLTYFQNEAQLDKSGLPSDRFFAERPEGSVSTLKIQRTQQEDSAVYLCASSLVLALLTDTQYFGPGTRLTVL.

This clonotype was detected only a few times. This chain joins TRBV20-1 and TRBJ1-6; D is ambiguous. CDR3 size: 15 residues. V lost 0 bases, J lost 14 bases, and 20 bases lay in between. Per germline, CDR1 DFQATT and CDR2 SNEGSKA (reference sequence). The CDR3 coding sequence is TGCAGTGCTAGAGATGAGACCTGGGGATTTGGATCCCTCCACTTT. Its translation: CSARDETWGFGSLHF.

In its sample, this clonotype was seen many times. The chain carries TRBV6-1 and TRBJ1-3; 7 bases agree with TRBD1. With 5 bases clipped from V and 0 bases from J, the junction kept 7 bases outside the gene matches. This CDR3 has 16 residues. CDR1 and CDR2 from the germline V gene are MNHNS and SASEGT. Here the CDR3 reads CASSRGQLSSGNTIYF. The DNA for the CDR3 is TGTGCCAGCAGTCGGGGACAGTTAAGCTCTGGAAACACCATATATTTT.

The table lists this clonotype with many counts. J is TRBJ2-5 and V is TRBV7-2, with 7 bases fitting TRBD1. The CDR3 spans 13 residues. Looked up from germline, CDR1 is SGHTA and CDR2 is FQGNSA. V lost 3 bases and J lost 3; bases outside the gene matches: 1. CDR3 amino acids: CASSFGTEETQYF. In nucleotides, the CDR3 is TGTGCCAGCAGCTTCGGGACAGAAGAGACCCAGTACTTC.

The chain couples TRBV6-1 to TRBJ2-3; D gene uncertain. V gave up 10 bases and J gave up 2 bases, with 7 bases separating them. The germline CDR1 and CDR2 sequences are MNHNS and SASEGT. CDR3 length: 11 residues. The CDR3 nucleotides are TGTGCCACTACGTCCACAGATACGCAGTATTTT. Protein: CATTSTDTQYF.

This clonotype was counted at least ten times. The CDR3 coding sequence is TGTGCCAGCGGGGGGACATATGGCTACACCTTC. Its translation: CASGGTYGYTF. The V and J genes are TRBV28 and TRBJ1-2, with D perhaps TRBD1 (6 bases). CDR1 and CDR2 from the germline V gene are MDHEN and SYDVKM. V shed 8 bases and J shed 5 bases, with 9 bases lying between them. The CDR3 has 11 residues.

The gene calls are TRBV19 and TRBJ2-5, with D perhaps given as TRBD1 or TRBD2 (5 bases each). Trimming pared 5 bases from V and 5 bases from J, leaving 12 bases between. This CDR3 comprises 13 residues. Germline CDR1 and CDR2: LNHDA and SQIVND (reference sequence). This CDR3 reads CASSASGAETQYF. Written as DNA, the CDR3 is TGTGCCAGTAGTGCGTCCGGGGCTGAGACCCAGTACTTC.

V gene TRBV20-1 combines with J gene TRBJ2-7; D may be TRBD2 (6 bases). V gave up 1 base and J gave up 4 bases, with 20 bases separating them. The CDR3 is 16 residues long. The germline V gene encodes CDR1 DFQATT and CDR2 SNEGSKA (reference sequence). DNA for the CDR3: TGCAGTGCTAGAGGTGCACCGGGGGATTACCTATACGAGCAGTACTTC. Protein sequence: CSARGAPGDYLYEQYF.

Ten or more counts support this clonotype. The genes are TRBV29-1 and TRBJ2-5; D remains ambiguous. Deletions cut 5 bases from V and 2 bases from J, with 6 bases between. Looked up from germline, CDR1 is SQVTM and CDR2 is ANQGSEA. The length of the CDR3 is 11 residues. The CDR3 DNA is TGCAGCGTTCTACAGCAAGAGACCCAGTACTTC. Its translation is CSVLQQETQYF.

This clonotype was counted only a few times. The gene calls are TRBV9 and TRBJ2-5, with unresolved D. Trimming left V 0 bases short and J 2 bases short, with 5 bases between. The germline V gene has CDR1 SGDLS and CDR2 YYNGEE. The CDR3 is 13 residues long. The CDR3 region is CASSVADQETQYF. CDR3 DNA sequence: TGTGCCAGCAGCGTAGCGGATCAAGAGACCCAGTACTTC.

In its sample, this clonotype was seen a few times. The CDR3 end shows no conserved phenylalanine or tryptophan, and so a read error is likely. The rearrangement joins TRBV12-3 or TRBV12-4 to TRBJ2-5; no clear D. Trimming left V 6 bases short and J 2 bases short, with 4 bases between. The CDR3 is made up of 11 amino acids. The CDR3 is CASSRQETQYS. Here the CDR3 DNA reads TGTGCCAGCAGCCGGCAAGAGACCCAGTACTCC.

This clonotype was seen at least ten times. The rearrangement joins TRBV2 to TRBJ2-5; a weak D match, TRBD2 (5 bases). CDR3 length equals 13 residues. Germline lookup yields CDR1 SNHLY and CDR2 FYNNEI. Trimming took 5 bases from V and 9 from J, leaving 16 bases between them. This chain's CDR3 is CASSRRTDGAQYF. CDR3 in DNA: TGTGCCAGCAGTCGCCGGACGGACGGGGCCCAGTACTTC.

In this sample, this clonotype turned up many times. The J gene is TRBJ1-2, the V gene TRBV12-3 or TRBV12-4; TRBD1 aligns across 8 bases. V trimming: 7 bases; J trimming: 1 base; junction bases outside the gene matches: 5. CDR3 length: 14 residues. The CDR3, as DNA: TGTGCCAGCAAGCGGACAGGGCTTAACTATGGCTACACCTTC. Residues: CASKRTGLNYGYTF.

This clonotype was picked up many times. The chain couples TRBV10-3 to TRBJ1-1, with unresolved D. Germline values: CDR1 ENHRY, CDR2 SYGVKD. The germline V and J ends were trimmed by 0 bases and 2 bases, with 7 bases remaining between them. The length of the CDR3 is 14 residues. The CDR3 DNA is TGTGCCATCAGTGAGTCCCGGTTAAACACTGAAGCTTTCTTT. It is translated as CAISESRLNTEAFF.

This clonotype was seen many times. The rearrangement uses TRBV10-3 and TRBJ1-5; D might be TRBD1 (6 bases). Looked up from germline, CDR1 is ENHRY and CDR2 is SYGVKD. Between the trimmed V and J ends, which lost 11 bases and 4 bases, there was a span of 15 bases. CDR3 length: 13 residues. The DNA of the CDR3 is TGTGCCCATCAATCGGGGGCGAATCAGCCCCAGCATTTT. Its protein is CAHQSGANQPQHF.

The sample holds a few counts of this clonotype. The CDR3 nucleotides are TGTGCCAGCAGCTTCATGGGTGGGACTGAAGCTTTCTTT. Encoded protein: CASSFMGGTEAFF. This sequence joins TRBV7-3 and TRBJ1-1; D not certain. This CDR3 spans 13 amino acids. Trimming removed 3 bases at V and 5 bases at J, with 10 bases between. Germline lookup yields CDR1 SGHTA and CDR2 FQGTGA.

This clonotype has a count of ten or more. This chain uses TRBV2 with TRBJ2-5; D is ambiguous. Trimming took 7 bases from V and 2 from J, leaving 17 bases between them. The germline CDR1 and CDR2 sequences are SNHLY and FYNNEI. The CDR3 is 15 residues long. CDR3 DNA: TGTGCCAGCAATCTACTTGGGCAGGCTCAAGAGACCCAGTACTTC. It specifies CASNLLGQAQETQYF.

This clonotype was recorded a few times. The chain employs TRBV30 and TRBJ1-6, with D unclear. CDR3 length: 15 amino acids. V lost 0 bases and J 9 bases, leaving 15 bases between the germline ends. Per the germline V gene, CDR1 is GTSNPN and CDR2 is SVGIG (reference sequence). CDR3 residues: CAWSVLDQGGSPLHF. CDR3 bases: TGTGCCTGGAGTGTACTAGATCAAGGAGGTTCACCCCTCCACTTT.

This clonotype was observed many times. The rearrangement joins TRBV15 to TRBJ2-5; TRBD2 matches at 8 bases. Germline V gene data show CDR1 as LNHNV and CDR2 as YYDKDF (reference sequence). The CDR3 sequence is 15 residues long. After removal of 1 base from V and 1 base from J, the junction contained 2 bases not matched to a gene. In DNA form, the CDR3 reads TGTGCCACCAGCAGAGTTCGGGAGGGCCAAGAGACCCAGTACTTC. It translates to CATSRVREGQETQYF.

Many counts were recorded for this clonotype. The chain is built from TRBV7-2 and TRBJ2-5; D perhaps matches TRBD2 (7 bases). This CDR3 spans 15 amino acids. Per germline, CDR1 SGHTA and CDR2 FQGNSA. V lost 3 bases to trimming and J lost 4 bases, with 15 bases between them. CDR3 sequence (DNA): TGTGCCAGCAGCTTGGCGACGGGGGGCGTAGAGACCCAGTACTTC. Protein sequence: CASSLATGGVETQYF. Combining the CDR3 with reference TRBV7-2 and TRBJ2-5 gives the whole variable domain GAGVSQSPSNKVTEKGKDVELRCDPISGHTALYWYRQSLGQGLEFLIYFQGNSAPDKSGLPSDRFSAERTGGSVSTLTIQRTQQEDSAVYLCASSLATGGVETQYFGPGTRLLVL.

The CDR3 protein is CASSSQRGTGYYEQYF. In DNA, the CDR3 is TGTGCCAGCAGCTCCCAGCGCGGGACAGGATACTACGAGCAGTACTTC. This chain links TRBV7-2 with TRBJ2-7; 8 positions match TRBD1. V shed 4 bases, J shed 3 bases, and the junction held 11 bases outside the gene matches. The CDR3 runs 16 residues. Germline V gene lookup returns CDR1 SGHTA and CDR2 FQGNSA.